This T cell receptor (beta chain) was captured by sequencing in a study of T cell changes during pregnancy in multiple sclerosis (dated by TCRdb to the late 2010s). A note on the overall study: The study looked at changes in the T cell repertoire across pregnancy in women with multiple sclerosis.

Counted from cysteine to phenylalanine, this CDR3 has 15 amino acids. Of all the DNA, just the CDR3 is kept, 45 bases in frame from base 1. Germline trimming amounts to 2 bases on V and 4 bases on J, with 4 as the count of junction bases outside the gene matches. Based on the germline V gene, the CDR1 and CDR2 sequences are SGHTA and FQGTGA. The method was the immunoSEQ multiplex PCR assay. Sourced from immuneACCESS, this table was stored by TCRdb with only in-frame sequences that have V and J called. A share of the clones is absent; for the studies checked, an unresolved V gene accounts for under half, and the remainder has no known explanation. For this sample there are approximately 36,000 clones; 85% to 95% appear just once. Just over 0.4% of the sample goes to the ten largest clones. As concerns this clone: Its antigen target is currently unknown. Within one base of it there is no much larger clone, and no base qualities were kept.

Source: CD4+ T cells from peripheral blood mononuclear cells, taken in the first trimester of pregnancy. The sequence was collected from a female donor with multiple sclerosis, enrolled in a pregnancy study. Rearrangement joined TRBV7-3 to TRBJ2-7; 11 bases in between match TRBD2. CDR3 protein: CASSLGTSGVYEQYF. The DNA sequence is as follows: TGTGCCAGCAGCTTAGGGACTAGCGGTGTTTACGAGCAGTACTTC.